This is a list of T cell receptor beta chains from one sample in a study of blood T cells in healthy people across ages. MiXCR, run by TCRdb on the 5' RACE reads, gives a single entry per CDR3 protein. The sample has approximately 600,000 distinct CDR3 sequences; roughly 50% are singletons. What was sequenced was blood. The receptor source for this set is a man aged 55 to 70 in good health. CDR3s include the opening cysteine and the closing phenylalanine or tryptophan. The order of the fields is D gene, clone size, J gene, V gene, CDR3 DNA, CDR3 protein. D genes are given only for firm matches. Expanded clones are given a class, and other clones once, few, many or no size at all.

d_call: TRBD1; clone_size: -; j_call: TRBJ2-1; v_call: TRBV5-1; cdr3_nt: TGCGCCAGCAGCTTGAAGGCTAGGGGGCACAATGAGCAGTTCTTC; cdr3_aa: CASSLKARGHNEQFF
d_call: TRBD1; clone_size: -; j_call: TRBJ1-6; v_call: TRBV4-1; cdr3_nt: TGCGCCAGCAGCGCCAACACAGGGGGTTCACCCCTCCACTTT; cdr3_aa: CASSANTGGSPLHF
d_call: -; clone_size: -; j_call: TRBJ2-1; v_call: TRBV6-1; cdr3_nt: TGTGCCAGCAGTCGATTGATCTACAATGAGCAGTTCTTC; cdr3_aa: CASSRLIYNEQFF
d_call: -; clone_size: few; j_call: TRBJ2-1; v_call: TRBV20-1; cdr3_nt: TGCAGTGCGGCCGGGACCAACAATGAGCAGTTCTTC; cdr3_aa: CSAAGTNNEQFF
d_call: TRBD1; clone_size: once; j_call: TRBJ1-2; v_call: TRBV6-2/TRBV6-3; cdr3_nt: TGTGCCAGCAGTTACGGGACAGGGGTACTTAACTATGGCTACACCTTC; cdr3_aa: CASSYGTGVLNYGYTF
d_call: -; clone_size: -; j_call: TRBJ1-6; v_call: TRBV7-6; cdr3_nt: TGTGCCAGCAGCTTAGAAGACAGCCTATACTATAATTCACCCCTCCACTTT; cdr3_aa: CASSLEDSLYYNSPLHF
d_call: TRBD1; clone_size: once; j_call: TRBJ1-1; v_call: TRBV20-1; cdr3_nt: TGCAGTGCTAGAGATCCGGGACAGGGGCAAGCTTTCTTT; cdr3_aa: CSARDPGQGQAFF
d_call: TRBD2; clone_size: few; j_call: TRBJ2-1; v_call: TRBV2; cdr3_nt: TGTGCCAGCAGTGAAAGGCGGGGGGGCTACAATGAGCAGTTCTTC; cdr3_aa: CASSERRGGYNEQFF
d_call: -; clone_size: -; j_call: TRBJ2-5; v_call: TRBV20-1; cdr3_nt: TGCAGTGCTAGGGCTTCTAGTGGGCGGGGTTCACAAGAGACCCAGTACTTC; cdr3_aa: CSARASSGRGSQETQYF
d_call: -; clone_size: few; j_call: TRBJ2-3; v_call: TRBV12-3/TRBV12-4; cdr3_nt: TGTGCCAGCAGTTTATCGTTAGCTTGGGATACGCAGTATTTT; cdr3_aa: CASSLSLAWDTQYF
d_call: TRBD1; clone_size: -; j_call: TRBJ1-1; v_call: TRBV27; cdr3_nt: TGTGCCAGCAGTTTTCCCCCCGGACAGGGGGGATACACTGAAGCTTTCTTT; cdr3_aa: CASSFPPGQGGYTEAFF
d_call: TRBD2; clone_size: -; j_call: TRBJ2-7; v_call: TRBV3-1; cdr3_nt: TGTGCCAGCAGCCAAGGGACTAGCGGGGGGAGCTCCTACAATGAGCAGTACTTC; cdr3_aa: CASSQGTSGGSSYNEQYF
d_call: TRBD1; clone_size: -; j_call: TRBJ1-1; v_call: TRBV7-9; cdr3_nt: TGTGCCAGCAGCATGGGGACAGGGGCAATCCCTGAAGCTTTCTTT; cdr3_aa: CASSMGTGAIPEAFF
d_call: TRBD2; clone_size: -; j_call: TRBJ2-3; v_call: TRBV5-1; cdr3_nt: TGCGCCAGCAGCTTGCCCCGGGGACTAGCGGGGGCAACGCAGTATTTT; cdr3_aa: CASSLPRGLAGATQYF
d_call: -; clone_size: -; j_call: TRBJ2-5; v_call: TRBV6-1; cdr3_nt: TGTGCCAGCAGTGAAAACAGGGTGCAGACCCAGTACTTC; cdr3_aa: CASSENRVQTQYF
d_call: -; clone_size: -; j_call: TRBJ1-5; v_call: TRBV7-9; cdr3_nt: TGTGCCAGCAGCCCAGTAGGGGAGCCCCAGCATTTT; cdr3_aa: CASSPVGEPQHF
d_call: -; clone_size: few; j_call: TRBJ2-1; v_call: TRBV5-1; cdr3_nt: TGCGCCAGCGGGCGTGAGGCTACCTACAATGAGCAGTTCTTC; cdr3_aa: CASGREATYNEQFF
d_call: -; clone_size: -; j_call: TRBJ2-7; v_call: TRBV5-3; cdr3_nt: TGTGCCAGAAGCTTTATACCGGGACAAGTCTTCGAGCAGTACTTC; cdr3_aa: CARSFIPGQVFEQYF
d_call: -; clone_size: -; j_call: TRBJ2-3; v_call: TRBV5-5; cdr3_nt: TGTGCCAGCAGCTTATCCGGGACATATATCACAGATACGCAGTATTTT; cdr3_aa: CASSLSGTYITDTQYF
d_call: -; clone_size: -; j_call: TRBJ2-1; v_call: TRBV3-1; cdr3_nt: TGTGCCAGCAGCTTTCGGGACTTCGTCAATGAGCAGTTCTTC; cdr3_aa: CASSFRDFVNEQFF
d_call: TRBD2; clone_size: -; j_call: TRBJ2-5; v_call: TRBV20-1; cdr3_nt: TGCAGTGCTGCCCACGGGACTAGCGGGGGACTGGCGCAGTACTTC; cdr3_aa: CSAAHGTSGGLAQYF
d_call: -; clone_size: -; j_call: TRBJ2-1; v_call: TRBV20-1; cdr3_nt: TGCAGTGCTAGTGGGGCCGGCGGGGACTCCCGTAATGAGCAGTTCTTC; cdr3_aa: CSASGAGGDSRNEQFF
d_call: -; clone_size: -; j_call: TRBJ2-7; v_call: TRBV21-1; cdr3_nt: TGTGCCAGCAGCAAAGCGCCACATCCTAACGAGCAGTACTTC; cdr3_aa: CASSKAPHPNEQYF
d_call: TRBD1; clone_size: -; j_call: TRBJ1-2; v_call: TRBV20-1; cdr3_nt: TGCAGTGCTACCCCAGGGGGAGGGAATTATGGCTACACCTTC; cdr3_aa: CSATPGGGNYGYTF
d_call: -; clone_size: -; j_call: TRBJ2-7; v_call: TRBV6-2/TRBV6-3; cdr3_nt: TGTGCCAGCAGTACCGTGAGTTACGAGCAGTACTTC; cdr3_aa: CASSTVSYEQYF
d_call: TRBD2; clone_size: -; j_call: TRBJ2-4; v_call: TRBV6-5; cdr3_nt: TGTGCCAGCAGTTACGGGGCTAGCGGGGGGCACAATGGCAAAAACATTCAGTACTTC; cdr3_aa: CASSYGASGGHNGKNIQYF
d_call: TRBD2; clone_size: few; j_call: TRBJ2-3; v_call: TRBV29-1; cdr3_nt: TGCAGCACCAAGACTAGCGGGGCGGCTGATACGCAGTATTTT; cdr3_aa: CSTKTSGAADTQYF
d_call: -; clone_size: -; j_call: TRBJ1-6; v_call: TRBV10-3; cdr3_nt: TGTGCCACCGGACCGTCAGATTCACCCCTCCACTTT; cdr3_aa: CATGPSDSPLHF
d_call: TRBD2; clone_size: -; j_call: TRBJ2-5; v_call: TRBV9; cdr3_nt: TGTGCCAGCAGCGTAGCAGCGGGGGAGACCCAGTACTTC; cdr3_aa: CASSVAAGETQYF
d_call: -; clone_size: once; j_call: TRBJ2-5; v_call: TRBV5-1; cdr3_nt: TGCGCCAGCAGCGCCCGGGATGGAGAGACCCAGTACTTC; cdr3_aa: CASSARDGETQYF
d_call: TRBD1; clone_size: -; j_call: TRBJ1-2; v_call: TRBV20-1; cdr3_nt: TGCAGTGCCGCTGGGACAGCAGCTAACTATGGCTACACCTTC; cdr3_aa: CSAAGTAANYGYTF
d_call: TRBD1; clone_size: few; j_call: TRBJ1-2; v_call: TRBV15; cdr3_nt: TGTGCCACCAGCCGAGCGGGACAGGGCTATGGCTACACCTTC; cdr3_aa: CATSRAGQGYGYTF
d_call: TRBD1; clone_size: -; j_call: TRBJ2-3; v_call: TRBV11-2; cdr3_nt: TGTGCCAGCACCTCCGGGACAGGGAGGACAGATACGCAGTATTTT; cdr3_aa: CASTSGTGRTDTQYF
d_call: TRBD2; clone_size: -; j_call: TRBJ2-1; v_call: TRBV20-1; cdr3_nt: TGCAGTGCTAGCCCCCCACTAGCGGGGGTGGATAATGAGCAGTTCTTC; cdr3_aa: CSASPPLAGVDNEQFF
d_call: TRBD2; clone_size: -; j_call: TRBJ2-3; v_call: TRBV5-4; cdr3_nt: TGTGCCAGCAGCTTGGGACTAGCGGGTTTGGATACGCAGTATTTT; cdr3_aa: CASSLGLAGLDTQYF
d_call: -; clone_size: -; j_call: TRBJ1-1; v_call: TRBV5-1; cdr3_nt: TGCGCCAGCAGCCCCTCCACAGGGCACACTGAAGCTTTCTTT; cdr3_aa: CASSPSTGHTEAFF
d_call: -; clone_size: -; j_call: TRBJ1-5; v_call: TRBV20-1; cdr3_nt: TGCAGTGCTAGAGATGGCTTTAGGGACATCTCGAGCAATCAGCCCCAGCATTTT; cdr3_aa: CSARDGFRDISSNQPQHF
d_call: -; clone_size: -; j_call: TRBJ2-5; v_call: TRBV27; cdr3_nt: TGTGCCAGCAGTCGCACTAGCTTGAGAGAGACCCAGTACTTC; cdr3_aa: CASSRTSLRETQYF
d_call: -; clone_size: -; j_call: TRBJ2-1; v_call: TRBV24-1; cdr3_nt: TGTGCCGCGGGTCGGCAGGGGCTCGATGAGCAGTTCTTC; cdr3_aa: CAAGRQGLDEQFF
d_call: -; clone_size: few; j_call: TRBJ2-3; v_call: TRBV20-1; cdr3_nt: TGCAGTGTGCCCGCCATGAGCACAGATACGCAGTATTTT; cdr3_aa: CSVPAMSTDTQYF
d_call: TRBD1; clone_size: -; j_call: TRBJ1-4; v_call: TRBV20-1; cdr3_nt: TGCAGTGCTGGGGACAGCCGTGCAACTAATGAAAAACTGTTTTTT; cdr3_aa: CSAGDSRATNEKLFF
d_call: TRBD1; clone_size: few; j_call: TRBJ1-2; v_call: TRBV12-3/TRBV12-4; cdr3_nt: TGTGCCAGCTCACCGGGACAGGGGCTCTATGGCTACACCTTC; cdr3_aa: CASSPGQGLYGYTF
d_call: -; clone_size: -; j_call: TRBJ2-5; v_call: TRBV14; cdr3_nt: TGTGCCAGCAGCCAAGGGAGGCGGTCGTACCAAGAGACCCAGTACTTC; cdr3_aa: CASSQGRRSYQETQYF
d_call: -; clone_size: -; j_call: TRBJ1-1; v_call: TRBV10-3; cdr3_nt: TGTGCCATCAGTGAGATTGCGGACACTGAAGCTTTCTTT; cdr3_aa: CAISEIADTEAFF
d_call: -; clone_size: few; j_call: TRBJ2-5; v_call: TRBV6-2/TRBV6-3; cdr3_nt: TGTGCCAGCAGCCCCGGAGGGTTGGATGTCCAAGAGACCCAGTACTTC; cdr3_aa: CASSPGGLDVQETQYF